This T cell receptor beta chain was captured in a study of T-cell reconstitution after alpha-beta-depleted transplantation in children. In germline, CDR1 is DFQATT, CDR2 SNEGSKA (reference sequence). CDR3 size: 16 residues. The V gene lost 6 bases and the J gene lost 5 bases, with 25 bases spanning the gap. Judged by abundance, this clonotype is medium-sized. For TCRbeta, the library was prepared with unique molecular identifiers. TCRdb passed the PCR reads through MiXCR, listing each CDR3 protein once. This sample carries roughly 500,000 distinct CDR3 sequences, about 12% of them seen once, and the ten largest clones take over 5.5%.

The chain has TRBV20-1 and TRBJ2-5; D might be TRBD1 or TRBD2, each matching 6 bases. Here the sequenced sample was PBMCs from the stem cell graft donor, taken from the stem cell graft. This TCR derives from a human donor who donated a stem cell graft to a child with combined immunodeficiency. CDR3 in amino acids: CSAHVLGGQAWETQYF. For the CDR3, the DNA is TGCAGTGCCCATGTACTCGGGGGCCAGGCTTGGGAGACCCAGTACTTC.